This is a list of T cell receptor beta chains from one sample in a study of T cell repertoires in cytomegalovirus infection. TCRdb reanalysed the reads using MiXCR and keeps one entry per CDR3 protein. The data contain approximately 750,000 distinct CDR3 sequences, approximately 34% of them singletons. Sequenced material: PBMCs. These receptors came from a human donor in good health (CMV status not recorded). Some clones in this sample may be carry-over from other donors' samples. The CDR3 runs from the conserved cysteine through the conserved F or W. D genes are given only for firm matches. Some rows have no size entry. The others give once, few or many, or a class for an expanded clone.

v_gene: TRBV7-2; abundance: many; j_gene: TRBJ1-5; d_gene: .; CDR3nt: TGTGCCAGCAGCTTCTCCTTGGACAACAATCAGCCCCAGCATTTT; CDR3aa: CASSFSLDNNQPQHF
v_gene: TRBV12-3/TRBV12-4; abundance: .; j_gene: TRBJ2-1; d_gene: .; CDR3nt: TGTGCCAGCAGTTCAATAGCGAACTCCTACAATGAGCAGTTCTTC; CDR3aa: CASSSIANSYNEQFF
v_gene: TRBV19; abundance: once; j_gene: TRBJ2-1; d_gene: .; CDR3nt: TGTGCCAGTAGTATTCTAGCGAACTCCTACAATGAGCAGTTCTTC; CDR3aa: CASSILANSYNEQFF
v_gene: TRBV6-5; abundance: .; j_gene: TRBJ2-7; d_gene: TRBD1; CDR3nt: TGTGCCAGCAGTTACTCGATGGAGACAGGGCCCGCCTACGAGCAGTACTTC; CDR3aa: CASSYSMETGPAYEQYF
v_gene: TRBV4-1; abundance: .; j_gene: TRBJ1-4; d_gene: .; CDR3nt: TGTGCCAGCAGCCCTCCTGGGACCCATTCGGAGGAACTGTTTTTT; CDR3aa: CASSPPGTHSEELFF
v_gene: TRBV19; abundance: few; j_gene: TRBJ1-3; d_gene: .; CDR3nt: TGTGCCAGTACCCTCTGGTCCTCTGGAAACACCATATATTTT; CDR3aa: CASTLWSSGNTIYF
v_gene: TRBV7-9; abundance: .; j_gene: TRBJ2-3; d_gene: TRBD1; CDR3nt: TGTGCCAGCAAGGGGGACAGACTCACAGATACGCAGTATTTT; CDR3aa: CASKGDRLTDTQYF
v_gene: TRBV23-1; abundance: .; j_gene: TRBJ2-7; d_gene: .; CDR3nt: TGCGCCAGCAGTCAGAGACAGGTCTCCTCCTACGAGCAGTACTTC; CDR3aa: CASSQRQVSSYEQYF
v_gene: TRBV5-1; abundance: once; j_gene: TRBJ1-2; d_gene: TRBD1; CDR3nt: TGCGCCAGCAGTCAGACCGACAGGGATCATGGCTACACCTTC; CDR3aa: CASSQTDRDHGYTF
v_gene: TRBV7-9; abundance: many; j_gene: TRBJ1-2; d_gene: .; CDR3nt: TGTGCCAGCAGCGCCGACAGAACCCCTGTCTTC; CDR3aa: CASSADRTPVF
v_gene: TRBV12-5; abundance: .; j_gene: TRBJ2-3; d_gene: .; CDR3nt: TGTGCTAGTGGTTTGGACCGAGGGGGGTTCACAGATACGCCGTATTTT; CDR3aa: CASGLDRGGFTDTPYF
v_gene: TRBV4-1; abundance: .; j_gene: TRBJ1-2; d_gene: .; CDR3nt: TGCGCCAGTATCCCACAAATTACAGGGAACTATGGCTACACCTTC; CDR3aa: CASIPQITGNYGYTF
v_gene: TRBV20-1; abundance: .; j_gene: TRBJ2-3; d_gene: .; CDR3nt: TGCAGTGCTAGGAAGGGGGACGGACCTAGCACAGATACGCAGTATTTT; CDR3aa: CSARKGDGPSTDTQYF
v_gene: TRBV5-4; abundance: few; j_gene: TRBJ1-6; d_gene: TRBD1; CDR3nt: TGTGCCAGCAGCTTGGTGACAGGGGGGTCACCCCTCCACTTT; CDR3aa: CASSLVTGGSPLHF
v_gene: TRBV7-2; abundance: .; j_gene: TRBJ2-1; d_gene: TRBD2; CDR3nt: TGTGCCAGCAGCCCTCGGACTAGCGGGAGGGATGAGCAGTTCTTC; CDR3aa: CASSPRTSGRDEQFF
v_gene: TRBV10-3; abundance: many; j_gene: TRBJ2-7; d_gene: TRBD2; CDR3nt: TGTGCCATCAGTGCGGGACTAGCGGGAGACTACGACTACGAGCAGTACTTC; CDR3aa: CAISAGLAGDYDYEQYF
v_gene: TRBV29-1; abundance: .; j_gene: TRBJ2-1; d_gene: .; CDR3nt: TGCAGCGTTGTGCGAGGGTTCTCCTACAATGAGCAGTTCTTC; CDR3aa: CSVVRGFSYNEQFF
v_gene: TRBV25-1; abundance: few; j_gene: TRBJ2-1; d_gene: .; CDR3nt: TGTGCCAGCAGTGAAGCGGTGCAGCTGAGCTCCTACAATGAGCAGTTCTTC; CDR3aa: CASSEAVQLSSYNEQFF
v_gene: TRBV19; abundance: few; j_gene: TRBJ1-5; d_gene: .; CDR3nt: TGTGCCAGTAGTATAGGTTGGCGGAATAGCAATCAGCCCCAGCATTTT; CDR3aa: CASSIGWRNSNQPQHF
v_gene: TRBV24-1; abundance: .; j_gene: TRBJ2-5; d_gene: .; CDR3nt: TGTGCCACCAGTGAAATCGGGCAAGAGACCCAGTACTTC; CDR3aa: CATSEIGQETQYF
v_gene: TRBV19; abundance: .; j_gene: TRBJ2-1; d_gene: TRBD2; CDR3nt: TGTGCCAGTAGTAGAACCCTAGCGGGAGGGAACAATGAGCAGTTCTTC; CDR3aa: CASSRTLAGGNNEQFF
v_gene: TRBV2; abundance: .; j_gene: TRBJ1-2; d_gene: .; CDR3nt: TGTGACAGCAGTGTAAACAGGGAATCTAACTATGGCTACACCTTC; CDR3aa: CDSSVNRESNYGYTF
v_gene: TRBV7-9; abundance: few; j_gene: TRBJ2-7; d_gene: .; CDR3nt: TGTGCCAGCAGCTCGGACGGACTGGCCTACGAGCAGTACTTC; CDR3aa: CASSSDGLAYEQYF